The 20 T cell receptor beta chains listed next were all sequenced from one sample in a study of OX40 agonist ivuxolimab in advanced cancers. Only in-frame clones appear in the TCRdb table, and some are missing; sequencing was by immunoSEQ multiplex PCR. The table shows about 51,000 clones, with 84% occurring only once. Sequenced material: CD4+ or CD8+ T cells sorted from blood, taken in a trial of the OX40 agonist ivuxolimab. These receptors all stem from an adult with an advanced solid tumor such as melanoma, head and neck, liver or kidney cancer.

V and J are TRBV6-1 and TRBJ2-6, with 7 positions matching TRBD2. This CDR3 spans 19 amino acids. The junction had 12 bases not matched to a gene; V was cut back by 4 bases and J by 0 bases. Germline V gives CDR1 MNHNS, CDR2 SASEGT. The CDR3 loop reads CASSGGRASGSSGANVLTF. The CDR3 bases are TGTGCCAGCAGTGGGGGGAGGGCTAGCGGTAGCTCTGGGGCCAACGTCCTGACTTTC.

This clone was detected once. V and J are TRBV7-8 and TRBJ1-5; D not resolved. V was clipped by 0 bases and J by 4 bases, with 7 bases between them. The CDR3 sequence is 14 residues long. CDR1 and CDR2 (germline): SGHVS, FQNEAQ. The DNA of the CDR3 is TGTGCCAGCAGCTTAGCGCGGACTAATCAGCCCCAGCATTTT. Protein sequence: CASSLARTNQPQHF. Full variable domain (remainder filled in from reference TRBV7-8 and TRBJ1-5): GAGVSQSPRYKVAKRGQDVALRCDPISGHVSLFWYQQALGQGPEFLTYFQNEAQLDKSGLPSDRFFAERPEGSVSTLKIQRTQQEDSAVYLCASSLARTNQPQHFGDGTRLSIL.

The DNA of the CDR3 is TGTGCCAGCAGCACCGGACAGGGCGGTGGGCCCGGGGAGCTGTTTTTT. Encoded protein: CASSTGQGGGPGELFF. The V and J genes are TRBV5-4 and TRBJ2-2, with 8 bases matching TRBD1. Looked up from germline, CDR1 is SGHNT and CDR2 is YYREEE (reference sequence). Trimming cost V 4 bases and J 6 bases; bases outside gene matches: 11. The CDR3 length is 16 residues. Full variable domain (remainder filled in from reference TRBV5-4 and TRBJ2-2): ETGVTQSPTHLIKTRGQQVTLRCSSQSGHNTVSWYQQALGQGPQFIFQYYREEENGRGNFPPRFSGLQFPNYSSELNVNALELDDSALYLCASSTGQGGGPGELFFGEGSRLTVL.

The J gene is TRBJ1-1, the V gene TRBV6-5; maybe TRBD1 (5 bases). The CDR3 totals 12 residues. Between the trimmed V and J ends, which lost 6 bases and 11 bases, there was a span of 16 bases. Looked up from germline, CDR1 is MNHEY and CDR2 is SVGAGI. CDR3 protein: CASRQGLKEAFF. DNA of the CDR3: TGTGCCAGCAGGCAGGGCCTGAAGGAGGCTTTCTTT.

CDR3 sequence reads: CASSLRGQGWASGELFF. The CDR3 DNA reads as TGCGCCAGCAGCCTACGGGGACAGGGTTGGGCCTCCGGGGAGCTGTTTTTT. V is TRBV4-1 and J is TRBJ2-2, with 9 bases that match TRBD1. CDR1 MGHRA and CDR2 YSYEKL come from the germline V gene. This CDR3 contains 17 residues. The J segment lost 6 bases and the V segment lost 4 bases, leaving 12 bases of the junction unmatched.

CDR3 in amino acids: CASSKGGVNTEAFF. DNA for the CDR3: TGCGCCAGCAGCAAAGGTGGGGTGAACACTGAAGCTTTCTTT. The J gene is TRBJ1-1, the V gene TRBV5-1; D unresolved. This CDR3 has 14 residues. Trimming removed 4 bases at V and 0 bases at J, with 10 bases between. Germline CDR1 is SGHRS and CDR2 is YFSETQ.

Only one count was recorded for this clone. The chain has TRBV5-1 and TRBJ2-3; 7 nucleotides agree with TRBD2. The CDR3 sequence is 15 residues long. Trimming took 5 bases from V and 2 from J; bases not matched to a gene: 8. CDR1 and CDR2 (germline): SGHRS, YFSETQ. The CDR3 DNA sequence: TGCGCCAGCAGGACCACCGGGACTACCACAGATACGCAGTATTTT. It encodes CASRTTGTTTDTQYF.

The V call is TRBV4-3, the J call TRBJ2-7; 11 bases line up with TRBD2. With 1 base clipped from V and 3 bases from J, the junction kept 2 bases outside the gene matches. The CDR3 contains 15 residues. Germline V CDR1 and CDR2: LGHNA, YSLEER. CDR3 protein: CASSQASGGNYEQYF. The DNA for the CDR3 is TGCGCCAGCAGCCAAGCTAGCGGGGGGAACTACGAGCAGTACTTC.

The chain couples TRBV7-7 to TRBJ2-3; D is unresolved. In germline, CDR1 is SSHAT, CDR2 FNYEAQ (reference sequence). This CDR3 has 14 amino acids. V was cut by 1 base and J by 2 bases, with 7 bases left in between. CDR3 amino acids: CASSLGEYTDTQYF. For the CDR3, the DNA is TGTGCCAGCAGCTTAGGAGAATACACAGATACGCAGTATTTT.

This chain uses TRBV10-3 with TRBJ2-5; 14 nucleotides align to TRBD2. Germline CDR1 ENHRY, CDR2 SYGVKD. The CDR3 spans 14 residues. V lost 11 bases to trimming and J lost 2 bases; unmatched junction nucleotides: 4. The CDR3 region is CASGTSGGQETQYF. The CDR3 DNA follows: TGTGCCTCTGGGACTAGCGGGGGTCAAGAGACCCAGTACTTC.

The chain carries TRBV5-1 and TRBJ2-7; 9 nucleotides match TRBD1. The CDR3 is made up of 15 amino acids. Per germline, CDR1 SGHRS and CDR2 YFSETQ. V shed 3 bases and J 3 bases; nucleotides not matched to a gene: 7. In DNA, the CDR3 is TGCGCCAGCAGCTCACTGACAGGGGGTAACTACGAGCAGTACTTC. Translating it yields CASSSLTGGNYEQYF.

This clone was seen a few times. The chain recombines TRBV30 with TRBJ2-6; TRBD2 matches 10 bases. The V segment lost 3 bases and the J segment 0 bases; nucleotides outside the gene matches: 8. The CDR3 runs to 18 residues. The germline CDR1 and CDR2 sequences are GTSNPN and SVGIG (reference sequence). CDR3: CAWSHGLADLSGANVLTF. CDR3 sequence (DNA): TGTGCCTGGAGCCACGGACTAGCGGATCTCTCTGGGGCCAACGTCCTGACTTTC.

V is TRBV7-8 and J is TRBJ2-7; 9 bases align to TRBD2. The germline gives CDR1 SGHVS, CDR2 FQNEAQ. Trimming cost V 3 bases and J 1 base; bases outside gene matches: 13. The CDR3 is made up of 18 amino acids. The chain's CDR3 is CASSLRSSGGPNSYEQYF. In DNA form, the CDR3 reads TGTGCCAGCAGCTTGAGGTCGAGCGGGGGGCCGAATTCCTACGAGCAGTACTTC.

The rearrangement joins TRBV5-1 to TRBJ2-7; D remains unclear. The CDR3 contains 14 residues. Germline loops: CDR1 SGHRS, CDR2 YFSETQ. The V gene lost 0 bases and the J gene lost 1 base, with 8 bases spanning the gap. CDR3 bases: TGCGCCAGCAGCTTGGACCACCTTTCCTACGAGCAGTACTTC. Protein product: CASSLDHLSYEQYF.

This rearrangement joins TRBV5-1 to TRBJ2-7; D ambiguous. This CDR3 is 14 amino acids long. The germline V and J ends were trimmed by 0 bases and 5 bases, with 12 bases remaining between them. Germline V gene sequence: CDR1 SGHRS, CDR2 YFSETQ. CDR3 in amino acids: CASSLDSPRDEQYF. The CDR3, as DNA: TGCGCCAGCAGCTTGGACAGTCCTCGAGACGAGCAGTACTTC.

This clone occurred a few times. The V gene is TRBV7-2, the J gene TRBJ2-3, with 9 bases fitting TRBD2. Germline trimming cut 3 bases from V and 5 bases from J; bases unmatched to any gene: 6. Germline CDR1 and CDR2: SGHTA and FQGNSA. The CDR3 spans 15 residues. DNA of the CDR3: TGTGCCAGCAGCTTTGCGGGGGGGCTGAGAGATACGCAGTATTTT. Its translation is CASSFAGGLRDTQYF.

This chain joins TRBV15 and TRBJ2-3, with D perhaps TRBD1 (5 bases). CDR3 length equals 13 residues. Germline V gene sequence: CDR1 LNHNV, CDR2 YYDKDF (reference sequence). V gave up 5 bases and J gave up 8 bases, with 14 bases separating them. CDR3 nucleotide sequence: TGTGCCACCAGCCAAAAGGGGTGGGTTACGCAGTATTTT. It translates to CATSQKGWVTQYF.

This sequence joins TRBV7-9 and TRBJ1-4; the D gene is possibly TRBD1 (6 bases). Germline lookup yields CDR1 SEHNR and CDR2 FQNEAQ (reference sequence). The V end lost 3 bases, the J end lost 4 bases, and 12 bases lay between the germline ends. This CDR3 spans 15 amino acids. The CDR3 DNA reads as TGTGCCAGCAGCTTGGTGACAGGCTTTAATGAAAAACTGTTTTTT. Protein product: CASSLVTGFNEKLFF.

This rearrangement joins TRBV5-1 to TRBJ2-4; TRBD1 might be the D (5 bases). This CDR3 has 16 amino acids. V was cut by 4 bases and J by 0 bases, with 14 bases left in between. Germline CDR1 SGHRS, CDR2 YFSETQ. CDR3 region: CASSKGQILAKNIQYF. The CDR3 DNA is TGCGCCAGCAGCAAAGGACAAATCCTAGCCAAAAACATTCAGTACTTC.

In nucleotides, the CDR3 is TGTGCCACCTCACGCGCAGGGACTAGCGCCCCAGATACGCAGTATTTT. It yields the protein CATSRAGTSAPDTQYF. The gene calls are TRBV2 and TRBJ2-3; 10 bases agree with TRBD2. The germline V gene encodes CDR1 SNHLY and CDR2 FYNNEI. The junction had 14 bases not matched to a gene; V was cut back by 10 bases and J by 4 bases. The CDR3 is 16 amino acids.